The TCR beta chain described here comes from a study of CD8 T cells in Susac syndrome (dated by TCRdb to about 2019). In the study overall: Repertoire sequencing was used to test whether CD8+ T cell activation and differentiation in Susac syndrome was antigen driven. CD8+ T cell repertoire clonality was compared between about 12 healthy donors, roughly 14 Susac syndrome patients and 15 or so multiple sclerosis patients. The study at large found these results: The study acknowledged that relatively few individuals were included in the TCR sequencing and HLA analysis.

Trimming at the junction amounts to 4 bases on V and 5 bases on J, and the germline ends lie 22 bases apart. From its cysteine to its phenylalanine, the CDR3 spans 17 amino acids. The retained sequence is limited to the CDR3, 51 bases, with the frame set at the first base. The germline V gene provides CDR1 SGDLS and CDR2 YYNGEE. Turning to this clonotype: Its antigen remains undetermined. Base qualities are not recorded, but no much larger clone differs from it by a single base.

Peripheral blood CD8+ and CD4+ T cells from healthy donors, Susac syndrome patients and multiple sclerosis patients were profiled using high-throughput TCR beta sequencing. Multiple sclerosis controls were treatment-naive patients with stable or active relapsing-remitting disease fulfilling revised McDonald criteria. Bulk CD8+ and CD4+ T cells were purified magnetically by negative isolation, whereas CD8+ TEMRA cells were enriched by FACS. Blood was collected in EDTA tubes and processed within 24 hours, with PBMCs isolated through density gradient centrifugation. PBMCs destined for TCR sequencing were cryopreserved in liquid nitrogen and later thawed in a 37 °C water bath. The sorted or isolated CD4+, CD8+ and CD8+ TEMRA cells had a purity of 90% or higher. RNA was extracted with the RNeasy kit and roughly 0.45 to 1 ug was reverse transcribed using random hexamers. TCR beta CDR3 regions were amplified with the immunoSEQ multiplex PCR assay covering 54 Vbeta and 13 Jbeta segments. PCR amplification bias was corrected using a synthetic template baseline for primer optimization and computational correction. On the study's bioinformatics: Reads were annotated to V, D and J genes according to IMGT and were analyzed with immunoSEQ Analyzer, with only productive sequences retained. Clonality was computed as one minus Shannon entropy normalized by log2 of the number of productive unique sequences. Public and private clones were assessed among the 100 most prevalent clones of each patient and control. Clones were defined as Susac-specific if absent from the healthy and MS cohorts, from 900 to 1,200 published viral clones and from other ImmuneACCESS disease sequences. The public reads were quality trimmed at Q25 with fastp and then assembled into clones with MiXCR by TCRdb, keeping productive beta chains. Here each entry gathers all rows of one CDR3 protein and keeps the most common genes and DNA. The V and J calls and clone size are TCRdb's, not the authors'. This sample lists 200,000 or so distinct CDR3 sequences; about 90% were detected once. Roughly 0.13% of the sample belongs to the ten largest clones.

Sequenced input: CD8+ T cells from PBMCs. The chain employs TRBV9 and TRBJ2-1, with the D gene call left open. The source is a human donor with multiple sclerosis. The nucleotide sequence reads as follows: TGTGCCAGCAGCCCCGGTACAAGGCCGGGTCGCCACAATGAGCAGTTCTTC. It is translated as CASSPGTRPGRHNEQFF.